Given below is one T cell receptor (beta chain) in context. Its antigen is currently unknown. The CDR3 is 14 amino acids. V dropped 6 bases and J dropped 6 bases, with 16 bases sitting between them. The protocol was immunoSEQ multiplex PCR, while the TCRdb copy is restricted to in-frame clones and leaves out a portion. The data contain approximately 140,000 clones, 75% to 90% of them singletons. The data are from a study of Ad26.COV2.S vaccination and SARS-CoV-2 variants. Study-wide findings and caveats: Higher spike-specific TCR breadth was found in vaccine recipients than in placebo recipients. Post-vaccination spike-specific CD8+ and CD4+ T cell responses reportedly had substantial breadth. Comparable non-spike TCR breadth was observed in vaccine and placebo recipients. It is possible that the TCR breadth and depth analyses underestimated the total T cell responses.

This receptor was identified in a human donor who had recovered from COVID-19. The chain joins TRBV23-1 to TRBJ2-3; a weak D match, TRBD2 (6 bases). TRBV23-1 is placed among ORFs of uncertain function. Sequenced here: peripheral blood, sampled after recovery from COVID-19. The DNA for the CDR3 is TGCGCCAGCAGCCTGACTAGATTGATCGATACGCAGTATTTT. Translating gives CASSLTRLIDTQYF.